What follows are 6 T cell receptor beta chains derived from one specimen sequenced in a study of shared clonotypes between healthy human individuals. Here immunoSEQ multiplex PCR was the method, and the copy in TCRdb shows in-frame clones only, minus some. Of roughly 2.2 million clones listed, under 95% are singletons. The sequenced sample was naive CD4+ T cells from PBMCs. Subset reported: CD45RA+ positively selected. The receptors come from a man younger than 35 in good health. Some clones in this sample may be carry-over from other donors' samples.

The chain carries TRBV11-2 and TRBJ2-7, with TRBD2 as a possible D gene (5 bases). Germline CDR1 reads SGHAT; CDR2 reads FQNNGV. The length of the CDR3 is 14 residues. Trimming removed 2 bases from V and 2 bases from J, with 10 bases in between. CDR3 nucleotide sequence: TGTGCCAGCAGCTTAAGGAGGAGCACCTACGAGCAGTACTTC. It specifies CASSLRRSTYEQYF.

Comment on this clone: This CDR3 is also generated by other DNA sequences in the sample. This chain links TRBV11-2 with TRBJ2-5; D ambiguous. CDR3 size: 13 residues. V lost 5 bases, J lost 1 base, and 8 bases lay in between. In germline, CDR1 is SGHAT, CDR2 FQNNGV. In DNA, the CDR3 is TGTGCCAGCAGCACGGGCGCCCAAGAGACCCAGTACTTC. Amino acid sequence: CASSTGAQETQYF.

The CDR3 DNA sequence: TGTGCCAGCAGTTTAAGGTCCGGGGAGCTGTTTTTT. It is translated as CASSLRSGELFF. The chain employs TRBV28 and TRBJ2-2, with unresolved D. The V and J ends lost 2 bases and 6 bases respectively, with 4 bases between them. This CDR3 has 12 amino acids. CDR1 MDHEN and CDR2 SYDVKM come from the germline V gene.

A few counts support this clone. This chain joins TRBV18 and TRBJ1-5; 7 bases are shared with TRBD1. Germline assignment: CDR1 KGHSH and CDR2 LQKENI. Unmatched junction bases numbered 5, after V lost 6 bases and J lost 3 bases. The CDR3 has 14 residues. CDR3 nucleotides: TGTGCCAGCTCCGGGACAGCGAACAATCAGCCCCAGCATTTT. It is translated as CASSGTANNQPQHF.

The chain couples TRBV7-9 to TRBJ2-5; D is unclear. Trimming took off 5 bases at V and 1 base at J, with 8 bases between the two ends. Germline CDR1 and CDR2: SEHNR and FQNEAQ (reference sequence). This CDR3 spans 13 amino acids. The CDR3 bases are TGTGCCAGCAGCCTCTCCTTCCAAGAGACCCAGTACTTC. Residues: CASSLSFQETQYF.

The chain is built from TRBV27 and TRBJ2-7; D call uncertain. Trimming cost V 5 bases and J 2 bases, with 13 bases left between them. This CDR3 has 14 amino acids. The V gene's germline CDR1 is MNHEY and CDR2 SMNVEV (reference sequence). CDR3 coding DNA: TGTGCCAGCAGTCCTTATGACTTGCCCTACGAGCAGTACTTC. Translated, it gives CASSPYDLPYEQYF.